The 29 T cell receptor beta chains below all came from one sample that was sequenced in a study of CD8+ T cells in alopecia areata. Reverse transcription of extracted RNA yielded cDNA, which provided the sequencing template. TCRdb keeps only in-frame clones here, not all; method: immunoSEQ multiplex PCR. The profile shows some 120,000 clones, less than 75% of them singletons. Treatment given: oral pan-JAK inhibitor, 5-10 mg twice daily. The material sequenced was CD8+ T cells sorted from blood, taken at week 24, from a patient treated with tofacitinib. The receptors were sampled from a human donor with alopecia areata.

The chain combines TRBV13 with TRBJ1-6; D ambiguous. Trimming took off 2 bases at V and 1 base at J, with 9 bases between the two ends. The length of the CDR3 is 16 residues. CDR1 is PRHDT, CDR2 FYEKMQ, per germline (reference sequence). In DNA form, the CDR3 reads TGTGCCAGCAGCTTAAGTCAGGAGTCCTATAATTCACCCCTCCACTTT. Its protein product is CASSLSQESYNSPLHF.

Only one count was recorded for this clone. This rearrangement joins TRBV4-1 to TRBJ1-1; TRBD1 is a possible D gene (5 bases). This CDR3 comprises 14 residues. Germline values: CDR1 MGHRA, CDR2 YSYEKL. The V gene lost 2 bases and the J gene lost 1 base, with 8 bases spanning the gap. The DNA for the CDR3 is TGCGCCAGCAGCCAATGGGGGAGGAACACTGAAGCTTTCTTT. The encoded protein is CASSQWGRNTEAFF.

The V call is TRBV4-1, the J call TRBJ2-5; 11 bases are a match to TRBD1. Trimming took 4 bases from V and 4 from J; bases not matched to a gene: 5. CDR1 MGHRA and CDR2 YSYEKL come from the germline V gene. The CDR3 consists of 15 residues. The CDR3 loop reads CASSRGTGGLETQYF. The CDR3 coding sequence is TGCGCCAGCAGCCGCGGGACAGGGGGTTTAGAGACCCAGTACTTC.

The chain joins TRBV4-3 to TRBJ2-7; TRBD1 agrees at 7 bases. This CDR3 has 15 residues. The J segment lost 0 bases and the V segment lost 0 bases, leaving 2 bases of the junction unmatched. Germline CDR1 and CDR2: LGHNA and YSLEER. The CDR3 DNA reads TGCGCCAGCAGCCAAGATCGGGACAGCTCCTACGAGCAGTACTTC. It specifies CASSQDRDSSYEQYF.

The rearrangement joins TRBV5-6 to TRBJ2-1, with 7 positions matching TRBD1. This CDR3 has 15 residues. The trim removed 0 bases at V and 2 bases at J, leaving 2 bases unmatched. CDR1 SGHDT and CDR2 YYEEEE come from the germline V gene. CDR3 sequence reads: CASSLEGAPYNEQFF. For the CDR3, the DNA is TGTGCCAGCAGCTTGGAGGGGGCGCCCTACAATGAGCAGTTCTTC.

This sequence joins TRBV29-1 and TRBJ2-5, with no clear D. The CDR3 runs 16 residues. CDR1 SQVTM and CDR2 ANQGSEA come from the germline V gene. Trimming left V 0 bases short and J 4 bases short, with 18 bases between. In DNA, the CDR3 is TGCAGCGTTGAAGATACCCCCTCCGGCTGGGGAGAGACCCAGTACTTC. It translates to CSVEDTPSGWGETQYF. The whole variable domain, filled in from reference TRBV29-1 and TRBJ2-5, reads SAVISQKPSRDICQRGTSLTIQCQVDSQVTMMFWYRQQPGQSLTLIATANQGSEATYESGFVIDKFPISRPNLTFSTLTVSNMSPEDSSIYLCSVEDTPSGWGETQYFGPGTRLLVL.

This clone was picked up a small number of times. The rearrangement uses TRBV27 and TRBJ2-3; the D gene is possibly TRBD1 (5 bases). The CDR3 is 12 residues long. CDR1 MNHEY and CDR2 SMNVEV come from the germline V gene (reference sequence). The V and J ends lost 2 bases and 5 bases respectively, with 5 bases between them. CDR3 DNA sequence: TGTGCCAGCAGTTTAAGGGGAGATACGCAGTATTTT. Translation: CASSLRGDTQYF.

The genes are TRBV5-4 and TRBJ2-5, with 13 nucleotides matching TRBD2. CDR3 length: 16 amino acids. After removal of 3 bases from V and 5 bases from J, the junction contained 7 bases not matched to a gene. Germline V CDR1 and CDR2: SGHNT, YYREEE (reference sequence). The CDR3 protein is CASSWTTSGGRETQYF. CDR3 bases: TGTGCCAGCAGCTGGACGACTAGCGGGGGGCGGGAGACCCAGTACTTC.

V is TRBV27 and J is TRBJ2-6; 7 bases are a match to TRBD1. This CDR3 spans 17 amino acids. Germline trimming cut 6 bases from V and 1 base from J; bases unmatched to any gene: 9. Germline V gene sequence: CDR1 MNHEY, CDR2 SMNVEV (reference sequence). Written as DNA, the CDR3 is TGTGCCAGCAGCGACAGGGACCCTCCATCTGGGGCCAACGTCCTGACTTTC. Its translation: CASSDRDPPSGANVLTF.

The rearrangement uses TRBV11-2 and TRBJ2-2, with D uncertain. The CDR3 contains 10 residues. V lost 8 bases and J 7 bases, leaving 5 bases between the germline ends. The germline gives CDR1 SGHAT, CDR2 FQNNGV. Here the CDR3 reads CASGHGELFF. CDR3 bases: TGTGCCAGCGGGCACGGGGAGCTGTTTTTT.

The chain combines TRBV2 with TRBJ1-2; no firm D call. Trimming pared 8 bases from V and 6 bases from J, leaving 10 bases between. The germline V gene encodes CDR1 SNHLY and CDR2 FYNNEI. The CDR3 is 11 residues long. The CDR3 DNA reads TGTGCCAGCTTAGACCCACATGGCTACACCTTC. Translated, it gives CASLDPHGYTF.

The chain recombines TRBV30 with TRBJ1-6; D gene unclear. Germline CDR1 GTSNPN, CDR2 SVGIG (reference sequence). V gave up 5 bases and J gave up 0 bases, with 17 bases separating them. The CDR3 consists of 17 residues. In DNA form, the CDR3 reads TGTGCCTGGGATCCCCGGACCGGGAGCTCCTATAATTCACCCCTCCACTTT. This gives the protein CAWDPRTGSSYNSPLHF.

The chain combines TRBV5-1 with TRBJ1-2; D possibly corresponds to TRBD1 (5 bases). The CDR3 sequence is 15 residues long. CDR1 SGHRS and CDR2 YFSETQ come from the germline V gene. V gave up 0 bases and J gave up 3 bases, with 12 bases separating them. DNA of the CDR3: TGCGCCAGCAGCTTGGCCCGGGGGGTGGACTATGGCTACACCTTC. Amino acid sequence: CASSLARGVDYGYTF.

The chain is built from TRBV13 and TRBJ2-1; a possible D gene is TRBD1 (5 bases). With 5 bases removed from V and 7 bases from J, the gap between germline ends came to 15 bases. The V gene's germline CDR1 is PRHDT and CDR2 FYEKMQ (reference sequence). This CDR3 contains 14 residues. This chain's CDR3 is CASSISQGRNEQFF. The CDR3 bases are TGTGCCAGCAGCATTAGCCAGGGCAGAAATGAGCAGTTCTTC.

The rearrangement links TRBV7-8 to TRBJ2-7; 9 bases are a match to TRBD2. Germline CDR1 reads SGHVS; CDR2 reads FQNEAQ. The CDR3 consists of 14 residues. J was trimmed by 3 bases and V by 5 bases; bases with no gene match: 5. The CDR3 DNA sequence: TGTGCCAGCAGCCTTAGCGGGGGAGGCTACGAGCAGTACTTC. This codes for CASSLSGGGYEQYF. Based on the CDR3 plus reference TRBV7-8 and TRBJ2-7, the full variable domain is GAGVSQSPRYKVAKRGQDVALRCDPISGHVSLFWYQQALGQGPEFLTYFQNEAQLDKSGLPSDRFFAERPEGSVSTLKIQRTQQEDSAVYLCASSLSGGGYEQYFGPGTRLTVT.

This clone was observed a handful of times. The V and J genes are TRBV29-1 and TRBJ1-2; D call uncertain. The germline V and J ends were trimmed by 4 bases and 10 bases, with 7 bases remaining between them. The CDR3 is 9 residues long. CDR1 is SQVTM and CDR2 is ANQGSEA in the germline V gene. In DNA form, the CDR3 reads TGCAGCGTTGGGGATAACTACACCTTC. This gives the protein CSVGDNYTF. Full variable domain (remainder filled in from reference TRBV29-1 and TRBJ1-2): SAVISQKPSRDICQRGTSLTIQCQVDSQVTMMFWYRQQPGQSLTLIATANQGSEATYESGFVIDKFPISRPNLTFSTLTVSNMSPEDSSIYLCSVGDNYTFGSGTRLTVV.

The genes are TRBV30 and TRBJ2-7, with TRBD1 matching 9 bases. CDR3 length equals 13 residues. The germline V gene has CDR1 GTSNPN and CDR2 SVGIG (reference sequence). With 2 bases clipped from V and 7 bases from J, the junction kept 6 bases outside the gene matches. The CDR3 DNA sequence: TGTGCCTGGAGTACCGGGACAGGGTGGGAGCAGTACTTC. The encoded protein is CAWSTGTGWEQYF.

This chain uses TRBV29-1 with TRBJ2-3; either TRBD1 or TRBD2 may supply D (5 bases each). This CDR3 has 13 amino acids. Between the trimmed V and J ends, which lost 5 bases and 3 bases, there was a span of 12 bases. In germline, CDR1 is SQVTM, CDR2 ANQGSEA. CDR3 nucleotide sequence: TGCAGCGTTATCGAGGGGCGGACAGATACGCAGTATTTT. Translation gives CSVIEGRTDTQYF.

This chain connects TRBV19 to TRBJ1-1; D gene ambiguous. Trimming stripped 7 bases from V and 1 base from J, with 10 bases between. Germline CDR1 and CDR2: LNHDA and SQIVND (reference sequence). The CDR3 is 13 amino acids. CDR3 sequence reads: CASTPRRNTEAFF. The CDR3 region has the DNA TGTGCCAGTACCCCGAGGAGGAACACTGAAGCTTTCTTT. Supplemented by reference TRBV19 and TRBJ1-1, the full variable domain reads DGGITQSPKYLFRKEGQNVTLSCEQNLNHDAMYWYRQDPGQGLRLIYYSQIVNDFQKGDIAEGYSVSREKKESFPLTVTSAQKNPTAFYLCASTPRRNTEAFFGQGTRLTVV.

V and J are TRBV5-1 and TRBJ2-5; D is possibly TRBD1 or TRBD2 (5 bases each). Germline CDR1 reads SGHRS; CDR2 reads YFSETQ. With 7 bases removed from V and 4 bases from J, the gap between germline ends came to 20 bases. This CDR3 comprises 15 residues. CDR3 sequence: CASGGIWDAAETQYF. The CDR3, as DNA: TGCGCCAGCGGGGGTATTTGGGATGCTGCAGAGACCCAGTACTTC. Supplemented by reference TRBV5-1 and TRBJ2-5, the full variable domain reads KAGVTQTPRYLIKTRGQQVTLSCSPISGHRSVSWYQQTPGQGLQFLFEYFSETQRNKGNFPGRFSGRQFSNSRSEMNVSTLELGDSALYLCASGGIWDAAETQYFGPGTRLLVL.

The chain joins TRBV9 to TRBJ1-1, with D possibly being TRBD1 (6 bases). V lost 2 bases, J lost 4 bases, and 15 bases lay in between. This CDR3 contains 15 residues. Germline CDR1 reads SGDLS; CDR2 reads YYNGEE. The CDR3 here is CASSVGGQMGTEAFF. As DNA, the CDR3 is TGTGCCAGCAGCGTGGGCGGACAGATGGGCACTGAAGCTTTCTTT. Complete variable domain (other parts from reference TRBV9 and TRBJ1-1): DSGVTQTPKHLITATGQRVTLRCSPRSGDLSVYWYQQSLDQGLQFLIQYYNGEERAKGNILERFSAQQFPDLHSELNLSSLELGDSALYFCASSVGGQMGTEAFFGQGTRLTVV.

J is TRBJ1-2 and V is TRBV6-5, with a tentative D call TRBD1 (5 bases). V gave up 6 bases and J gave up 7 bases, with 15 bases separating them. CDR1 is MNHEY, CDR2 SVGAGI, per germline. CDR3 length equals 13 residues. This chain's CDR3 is CASSPGGSTGYTF. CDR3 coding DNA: TGTGCCAGCAGCCCCGGGGGGTCAACTGGCTACACCTTC.

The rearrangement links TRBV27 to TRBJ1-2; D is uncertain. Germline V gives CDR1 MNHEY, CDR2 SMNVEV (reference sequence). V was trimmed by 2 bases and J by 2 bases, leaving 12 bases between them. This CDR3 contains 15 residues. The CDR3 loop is CASSLTGEDNYGYTF. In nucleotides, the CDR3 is TGTGCCAGCAGTTTAACTGGGGAAGACAACTATGGCTACACCTTC.

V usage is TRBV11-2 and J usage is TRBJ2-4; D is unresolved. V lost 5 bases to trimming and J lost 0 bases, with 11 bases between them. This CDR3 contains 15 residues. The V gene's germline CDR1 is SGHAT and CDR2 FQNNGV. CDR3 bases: TGTGCCAGCAGCCTAAGTGGGGTAGCCAAAAACATTCAGTACTTC. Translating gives CASSLSGVAKNIQYF.

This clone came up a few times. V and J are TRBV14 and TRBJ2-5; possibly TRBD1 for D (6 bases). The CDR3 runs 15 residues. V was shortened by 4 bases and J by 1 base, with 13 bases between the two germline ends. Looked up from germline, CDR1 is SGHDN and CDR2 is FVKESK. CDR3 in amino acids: CASSPTTGLQETQYF. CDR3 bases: TGTGCCAGCAGCCCGACGACAGGCCTCCAAGAGACCCAGTACTTC.

The CDR3 region has the DNA TGTGCCAGCAGCTCTACAGATACGCAGTATTTT. It codes for CASSSTDTQYF. The chain employs TRBV5-6 and TRBJ2-3; D gene ambiguous. The CDR3 sequence is 11 residues long. Germline V gene sequence: CDR1 SGHDT, CDR2 YYEEEE. V was pared by 3 bases and J by 3 bases, with 2 bases between.

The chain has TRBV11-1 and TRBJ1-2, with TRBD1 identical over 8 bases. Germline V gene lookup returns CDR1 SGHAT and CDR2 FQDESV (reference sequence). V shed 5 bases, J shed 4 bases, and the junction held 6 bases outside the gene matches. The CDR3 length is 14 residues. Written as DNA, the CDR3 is TGTGCCAGCAGCCCAGTCGGGACAGGCTATGGCTACACCTTC. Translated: CASSPVGTGYGYTF.

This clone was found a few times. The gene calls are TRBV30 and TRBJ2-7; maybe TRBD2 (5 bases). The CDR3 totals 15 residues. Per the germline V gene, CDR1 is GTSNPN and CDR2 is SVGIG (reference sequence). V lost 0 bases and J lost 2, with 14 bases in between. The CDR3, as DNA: TGTGCCTGGAGTGTAACCCCCGGGGTTCCCTACGAGCAGTACTTC. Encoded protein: CAWSVTPGVPYEQYF.

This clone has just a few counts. The DNA for the CDR3 is TGCAGCGTTGAACAGGGTACGAACGGGGAGCTGTTTTTT. Protein: CSVEQGTNGELFF. J is TRBJ2-2 and V is TRBV29-1; D may be TRBD1 (5 bases). Germline loops: CDR1 SQVTM, CDR2 ANQGSEA. This CDR3 is built from 13 residues. V was shortened by 2 bases and J by 7 bases, with 11 bases between the two germline ends.